The 2 T cell receptor beta chains presented below share a single source sample, sequenced in a study of blood T cell repertoires in COVID-19. Clones were sequenced by immunoSEQ multiplex PCR, and TCRdb holds only the in-frame ones, with some missing. The table shows around 150,000 clones, with around four fifths occurring only once. The sequenced material came from PBMCs or T cells enriched from blood (not recorded which). The source of these receptors is a woman aged 55-75 years who had recovered from COVID-19.

The genes are TRBV11-2 and TRBJ2-2; D perhaps matches TRBD1 (5 bases). The ends were cut back, 1 base at V and 4 bases at J, with 7 bases in the middle. The CDR3 contains 14 residues. Per the germline V gene, CDR1 is SGHAT and CDR2 is FQNNGV. In DNA, the CDR3 is TGTGCCAGCAGCTTAGGACAGCGCACCGGGGAGCTGTTTTTT. Protein sequence: CASSLGQRTGELFF.

Here the CDR3 reads CASSPARRYEQYF. CDR3 nucleotides: TGTGCCAGCAGCCCCGCGAGGAGGTACGAGCAGTACTTC. The rearrangement uses TRBV11-2 and TRBJ2-7; perhaps TRBD2 as D (5 bases). Per germline, CDR1 SGHAT and CDR2 FQNNGV. This CDR3 region has 13 residues. V shed 5 bases and J shed 4 bases, with 12 bases lying between them. Using reference TRBV11-2 and TRBJ2-7 for the parts outside the CDR3, the full variable domain is EAGVAQSPRYKIIEKRQSVAFWCNPISGHATLYWYQQILGQGPKLLIQFQNNGVVDDSQLPKDRFSAERLKGVDSTLKIQPAKLEDSAVYLCASSPARRYEQYFGPGTRLTVT.